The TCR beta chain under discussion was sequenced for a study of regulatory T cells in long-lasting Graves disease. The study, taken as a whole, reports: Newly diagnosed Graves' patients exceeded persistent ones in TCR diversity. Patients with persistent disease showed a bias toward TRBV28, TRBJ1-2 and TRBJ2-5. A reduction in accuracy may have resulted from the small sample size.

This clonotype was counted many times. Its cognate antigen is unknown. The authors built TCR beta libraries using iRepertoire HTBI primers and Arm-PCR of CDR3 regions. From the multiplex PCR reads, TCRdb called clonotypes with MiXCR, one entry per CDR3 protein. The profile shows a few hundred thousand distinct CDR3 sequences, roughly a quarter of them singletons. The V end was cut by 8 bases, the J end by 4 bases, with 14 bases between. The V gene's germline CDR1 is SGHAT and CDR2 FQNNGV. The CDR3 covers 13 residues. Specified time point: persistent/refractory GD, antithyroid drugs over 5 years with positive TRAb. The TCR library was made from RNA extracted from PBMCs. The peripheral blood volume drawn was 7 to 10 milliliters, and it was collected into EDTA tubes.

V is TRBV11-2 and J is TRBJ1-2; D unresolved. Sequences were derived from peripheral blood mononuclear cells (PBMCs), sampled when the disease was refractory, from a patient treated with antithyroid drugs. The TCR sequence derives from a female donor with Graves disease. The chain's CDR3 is CASRARLGYGYTF. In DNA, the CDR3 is TGTGCCAGCCGGGCACGACTTGGCTATGGCTACACCTTC.